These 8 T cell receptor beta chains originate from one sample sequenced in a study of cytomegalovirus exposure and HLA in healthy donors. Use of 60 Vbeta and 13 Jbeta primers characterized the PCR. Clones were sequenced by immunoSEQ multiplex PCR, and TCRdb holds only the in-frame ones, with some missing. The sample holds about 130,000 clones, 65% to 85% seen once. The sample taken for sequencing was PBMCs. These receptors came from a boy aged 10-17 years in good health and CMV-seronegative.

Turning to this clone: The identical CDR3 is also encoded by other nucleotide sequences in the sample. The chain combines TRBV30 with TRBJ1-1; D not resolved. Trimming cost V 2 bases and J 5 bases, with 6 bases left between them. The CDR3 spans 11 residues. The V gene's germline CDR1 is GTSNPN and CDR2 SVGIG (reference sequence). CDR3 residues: CAWSRGTEAFF. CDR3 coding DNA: TGTGCCTGGAGTCGCGGTACTGAAGCTTTCTTT.

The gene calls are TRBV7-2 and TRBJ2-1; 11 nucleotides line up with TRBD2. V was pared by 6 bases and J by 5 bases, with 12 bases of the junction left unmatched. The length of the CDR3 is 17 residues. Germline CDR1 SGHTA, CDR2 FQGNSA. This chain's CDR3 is CASSRSGGGPWDNEQFF. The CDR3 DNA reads TGTGCCAGCAGTCGTAGCGGGGGGGGCCCTTGGGACAATGAGCAGTTCTTC.

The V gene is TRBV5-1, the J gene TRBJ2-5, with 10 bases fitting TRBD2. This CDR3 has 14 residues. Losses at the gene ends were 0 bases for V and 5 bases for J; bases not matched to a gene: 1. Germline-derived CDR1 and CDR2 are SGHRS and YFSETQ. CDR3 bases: TGCGCCAGCAGCTTGGGGGGACTAGCGGAGACCCAGTACTTC. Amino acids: CASSLGGLAETQYF. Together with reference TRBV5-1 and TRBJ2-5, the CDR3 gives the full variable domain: KAGVTQTPRYLIKTRGQQVTLSCSPISGHRSVSWYQQTPGQGLQFLFEYFSETQRNKGNFPGRFSGRQFSNSRSEMNVSTLELGDSALYLCASSLGGLAETQYFGPGTRLLVL.

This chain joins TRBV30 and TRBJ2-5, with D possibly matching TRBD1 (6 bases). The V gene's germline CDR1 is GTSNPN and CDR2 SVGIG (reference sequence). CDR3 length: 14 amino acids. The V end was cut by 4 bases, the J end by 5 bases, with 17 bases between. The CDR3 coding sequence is TGTGCCTGGACCCCACAGGGTCCGGGTGAGACCCAGTACTTC. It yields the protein CAWTPQGPGETQYF.

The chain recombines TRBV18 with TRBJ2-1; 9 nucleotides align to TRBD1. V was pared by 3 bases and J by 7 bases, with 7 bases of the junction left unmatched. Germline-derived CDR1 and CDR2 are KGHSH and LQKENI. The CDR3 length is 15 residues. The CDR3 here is CASSPYSTGGNEQFF. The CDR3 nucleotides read TGTGCCAGCTCACCTTATTCGACAGGGGGAAATGAGCAGTTCTTC.

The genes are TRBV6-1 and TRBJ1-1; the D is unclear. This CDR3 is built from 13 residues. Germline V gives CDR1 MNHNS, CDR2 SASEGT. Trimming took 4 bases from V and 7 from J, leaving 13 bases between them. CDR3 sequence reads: CASSVQASVEAFF. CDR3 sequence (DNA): TGTGCCAGCAGTGTTCAGGCCTCTGTTGAAGCTTTCTTT.

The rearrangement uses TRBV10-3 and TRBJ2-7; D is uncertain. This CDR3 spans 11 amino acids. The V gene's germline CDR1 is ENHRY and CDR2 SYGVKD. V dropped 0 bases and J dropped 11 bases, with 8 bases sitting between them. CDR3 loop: CAISESDREYF. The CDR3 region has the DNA TGTGCCATCAGTGAGTCAGATAGAGAGTACTTC.

CDR3 sequence reads: CASSAGTSGTDTQYF. The CDR3 DNA reads TGTGCCAGCAGTGCCGGGACTAGCGGAACAGATACGCAGTATTTT. V is TRBV9 and J is TRBJ2-3; 11 bases are a match to TRBD2. V lost 5 bases to trimming and J lost 3 bases; unmatched junction nucleotides: 5. The V gene's germline CDR1 is SGDLS and CDR2 YYNGEE. The CDR3 runs 15 residues.